The 9 T cell receptor beta chains reported below all come from one sample, sequenced in a study of PD-1 blockade in classical Hodgkin lymphoma. Time point meaning: cycle 4 day 1 (C4D1), after five to seven weeks of nivolumab. All patients relapsed after autologous stem cell transplantation, and brentuximab vedotin exposure varied. Clones were sequenced by immunoSEQ multiplex PCR, and TCRdb holds only the in-frame ones, with some missing. The table lists roughly 100,000 clones, roughly nine tenths of them singletons, with over 15% in the top ten. The source was peripheral blood mononuclear cells (PBMCs), collected before the fourth cycle of nivolumab. The receptors were gathered from a human donor with classical Hodgkin lymphoma.

The chain is built from TRBV27 and TRBJ2-1; D is possibly TRBD2 (5 bases). Germline loops: CDR1 MNHEY, CDR2 SMNVEV (reference sequence). Trimming took 6 bases from V and 0 from J, leaving 15 bases between them. There are 16 residues in the CDR3. The CDR3 region is CASRVGGLNSYNEQFF. The CDR3 DNA sequence: TGTGCCAGCAGGGTCGGAGGACTCAACTCCTACAATGAGCAGTTCTTC.

The chain links TRBV5-1 to TRBJ2-7; 7 bases map to TRBD1. The germline gives CDR1 SGHRS, CDR2 YFSETQ. The CDR3 runs to 14 residues. After removal of 1 base from V and 2 bases from J, the junction contained 3 bases not matched to a gene. As DNA, the CDR3 is TGCGCCAGCAGCTTGACAGGGGCCCCCTACGAGCAGTACTTC. Its protein is CASSLTGAPYEQYF.

CDR3 region: CASSYRTGVGQPQHF. The CDR3 DNA sequence: TGTGCCAGCAGTTACCGTACAGGGGTTGGTCAGCCCCAGCATTTT. J is TRBJ1-5 and V is TRBV6-6, with 7 nucleotides matching TRBD1. Germline V gives CDR1 MNHNY, CDR2 SVGAGI (reference sequence). V lost 2 bases, J lost 6 bases, and 7 bases stayed unmatched. The CDR3 length is 15 residues.

This chain joins TRBV5-1 and TRBJ1-2; no definite D call. Germline assignment: CDR1 SGHRS and CDR2 YFSETQ. With 0 bases removed from V and 3 bases from J, the gap between germline ends came to 12 bases. The CDR3 is 15 amino acids. This chain's CDR3 is CASSLAWQLDYGYTF. The CDR3 bases are TGCGCCAGCAGCTTGGCATGGCAGCTTGACTATGGCTACACCTTC.

V and J are TRBV5-1 and TRBJ2-7, with TRBD1 identical over 9 bases. CDR1 and CDR2 from the germline V gene are SGHRS and YFSETQ. The CDR3 covers 15 residues. After removal of 1 base from V and 5 bases from J, the junction contained 7 bases not matched to a gene. The CDR3 sequence is CASSLSRDRAHEQYF. Here the CDR3 DNA reads TGCGCCAGCAGCTTGTCTCGGGACAGGGCCCACGAGCAGTACTTC.

The genes are TRBV6-5 and TRBJ1-2; D remains ambiguous. The length of the CDR3 is 13 residues. Germline V gene sequence: CDR1 MNHEY, CDR2 SVGAGI. Trimming removed 4 bases from V and 1 base from J, with 7 bases in between. CDR3 amino acids: CASSSPGNYGYTF. Written as DNA, the CDR3 is TGTGCCAGCAGTTCGCCTGGTAACTATGGCTACACCTTC.

The chain is built from TRBV5-6 and TRBJ2-2; weak D call: TRBD2 (5 bases). The germline V gene has CDR1 SGHDT and CDR2 YYEEEE. Trimming took off 3 bases at V and 2 bases at J, with 14 bases between the two ends. The CDR3 has 16 amino acids. CDR3 DNA sequence: TGTGCCAGCAGCTCCTTGGAGCGGAGAAACACCGGGGAGCTGTTTTTT. Translation gives CASSSLERRNTGELFF. Looking up the rest from reference TRBV5-6 and TRBJ2-2 gives the full variable domain: DAGVTQSPTHLIKTRGQQVTLRCSPKSGHDTVSWYQQALGQGPQFIFQYYEEEERQRGNFPDRFSGHQFPNYSSELNVNALLLGDSALYLCASSSLERRNTGELFFGEGSRLTVL.

The chain uses TRBV5-8 and TRBJ1-2, with a possible D match to TRBD1 (6 bases). Trimming removed 1 base at V and 8 bases at J, with 12 bases between. The CDR3 is 13 residues long. Looked up from germline, CDR1 is SGHTS and CDR2 is YDEGEE. The CDR3 DNA reads as TGTGCCAGCAGCTTGCAGGGGCCTGAGGGCTACACCTTC. This codes for CASSLQGPEGYTF.

The chain combines TRBV2 with TRBJ1-2; perhaps TRBD1 as D (6 bases). V was shortened by 8 bases and J by 3 bases, with 10 bases between the two germline ends. The germline V gene has CDR1 SNHLY and CDR2 FYNNEI. The CDR3 has 12 amino acids. CDR3 sequence: CASHGQYYGYTF. DNA of the CDR3: TGTGCCAGCCATGGACAGTACTATGGCTACACCTTC.